This T cell receptor (beta chain) was sequenced for a study of blood T cells in healthy people across ages (dated by TCRdb to about 2015). Broadly, across the study: In model experiments, template switching captured roughly one uniquely barcoded TCR beta cDNA molecule for every two T cells. Using deep sequencing normalized with unique cDNA molecular identifiers, the study measured how TCR beta repertoire diversity changes with age. The study analyzed two additional independent replicas of 1 million unique cDNA reads from the same blood draw for two donors, one aged 18 to 29 and one aged 80 or older. Four age groups were formed from the donors: young (average approximately 15 years), middle-aged (around 41), aged (under 70) and long-lived (about 75). Donors of different ages were randomly distributed across sequencing lanes to avoid experimental bias.

Receptor libraries were prepared by 5' RACE. Data came from an Illumina HiSeq 2500. A second PCR of about 6 to 11 cycles was run with a J-beta primer mix and a sample-barcoded 5' primer. A unique molecular identifier was introduced onto each TCR beta cDNA molecule by a template-switch 5' adaptor carrying 12 random nucleotides. Each sample yielded at least 2.5 million CDR3-containing paired-end reads. First-strand cDNA was synthesized from all RNA with the Mint cDNA synthesis kit, primed by a TRBC-specific oligonucleotide. Following uracil-DNA glycosylase treatment, a first 18-cycle PCR with universal primers M1SS and BC2_uni_R was performed on all cDNA. From the authors' description of their analysis: For normalization, 1 million high-quality reads were randomly selected from each sample, with every read carrying a distinct molecular identifier. Reads with shared molecular identifiers were discarded instead of being binned into consensus sequences. CDR3 identification, clonotype clustering and error correction used MiTCR with a Q25 quality threshold and the strictest error-elimination algorithm. A nonparametric unseen species model using Euler transformation provided a lower-bound estimate of total TCR beta diversity. The public reads were reprocessed in TCRdb via fastp at Q25 and MiXCR, keeping in-frame beta chains. Identical CDR3 protein sequences are pooled into one entry, listed with their most common genes and DNA. TCRdb assigned the V and J calls; the authors' analysis was not used. This sample gives nearly 800,000 distinct CDR3 sequences in total; more than 50% of them show up just once. The leading ten clones occupy 20% to 30% of the sample.

Systemically healthy Caucasian individuals from Russia, 39 in total and aged about 6 to 100 years, were included as donors. Approximately 10 milliliters of peripheral blood were collected from each donor into EDTA-treated Vacutainer tubes. Ficoll-Paque density-gradient centrifugation was used to isolate PBMCs, with at least 6 million per sample. Trizol reagent was used to extract total RNA from PBMCs, with at least 5.5 micrograms per sample. For every donor, flow cytometry on a PBMC aliquot measured the percentage of naive CD45RAhigh/CD27high T cells. This clonotype was recorded once. The target of this receptor is not known. The input lacks base qualities; no much larger clone sits a single base away. General conclusions and limits of the study: Observed TCR beta diversity per million T cells fell roughly linearly with age, and a significant reduction was already apparent by age approximately 41. Because donor CMV infection status was unknown, age-related changes in expanded clonotypes were potentially confounded. Because profiling used bulk unsorted PBMCs, naive and antigen-experienced compartments could not be compared conclusively. Observed TCR beta diversity correlated strongly with the percentage of naive T cells measured by flow cytometry. Compared with the aged group, the long-lived group had more naive CD4+ T cells, fewer expanded clones and increased TCR diversity, a pattern suggesting age selection. Estimates of total diversity based on one million sequenced T cells were regarded as lower bounds and as underestimates.

CDR1 SNHLY and CDR2 FYNNEI were looked up in the germline V gene. Trimming at the junction amounts to 6 bases on V and 1 base on J, and the germline ends lie 9 bases apart. The CDR3 has 14 amino acids, counting the end cysteine and phenylalanine. Left in the record is the CDR3 DNA by itself, 42 bases read in frame from the first base. The chain employs TRBV2 and TRBJ2-2, with an unclear D gene assignment. Sequencing input: blood. This sequence was found in a middle-aged man in good health. The CDR3 region has the sequence CASRRFVNTGELFF. Here is the DNA: TGTGCCAGCAGAAGGTTCGTGAACACCGGGGAGCTGTTTTTT.